A single sample gave rise to the 12 T cell receptor beta chains below, sequenced in a study of a mutant IDH1 vaccine in newly diagnosed glioma (dated by TCRdb to the early 2020s). The library was prepared using the immunoSEQ multiplex PCR assay. As stored in TCRdb, this immuneACCESS dataset retains in-frame rearrangements with V and J assigned. A fraction of the clones does not appear; measured against another copy, unresolved V genes explain less than half of the discrepancy, and the remainder lacks a known reason. The table for this sample lists roughly 62,000 clones; under 90% of them were counted only once. The ten largest clones capture over 7% of the sample. Their antigens are not known. In the paper's terms, the time point label means: week 5, during vaccination. Each vaccine dose was 300 ug of a 20-mer mutant IDH1 peptide in Montanide, given subcutaneously with topical imiquimod. Source: PBMCs, taken from a glioma patient whose treatment included an IDH1 peptide vaccine. Receptors originate from a woman between 45 and 65 years old with glioma.

This chain joins TRBV5-8 and TRBJ1-2; D remains unclear. CDR3 length: 13 amino acids. Deletions cut 1 base from V and 2 bases from J, with 6 bases between. Germline V CDR1 and CDR2: SGHTS, YDEGEE. CDR3 sequence (DNA): TGTGCCAGCAGCTTGTCGCAGAACTATGGCTACACCTTC. Amino acids: CASSLSQNYGYTF.

This sequence joins TRBV7-2 and TRBJ1-2, with a tentative D call TRBD1 (6 bases). V dropped 1 base and J dropped 3 bases, with 9 bases sitting between them. Germline V gene lookup returns CDR1 SGHTA and CDR2 FQGNSA. The CDR3 runs 14 residues. CDR3 coding DNA: TGTGCCAGCAGCTTAGAGAGGGGGGACTATGGCTACACCTTC. Its translation: CASSLERGDYGYTF.

The chain joins TRBV30 to TRBJ1-5; D call uncertain. The V end lost 2 bases, the J end lost 0 bases, and 8 bases lay between the germline ends. The CDR3 covers 14 residues. CDR1 and CDR2 (germline): GTSNPN, SVGIG (reference sequence). The CDR3 coding sequence is TGTGCCTGGAGTAGTCGCAGTAGCAATCAGCCCCAGCATTTT. Translation gives CAWSSRSSNQPQHF.

The chain employs TRBV30 and TRBJ2-1; TRBD1 matches at 7 bases. The germline V gene encodes CDR1 GTSNPN and CDR2 SVGIG (reference sequence). There are 15 residues in the CDR3. Losses at the gene ends were 1 base for V and 0 bases for J; bases not matched to a gene: 3. For the CDR3, the DNA is TGTGCCTGGAGTGAGGGACAGCTCTCCTACAATGAGCAGTTCTTC. Protein sequence: CAWSEGQLSYNEQFF.

This clone was observed a handful of times. The chain recombines TRBV4-1 with TRBJ1-5; a possible D gene is TRBD1 (5 bases). The CDR3 has 16 residues. CDR1 MGHRA and CDR2 YSYEKL come from the germline V gene. The germline V and J ends were trimmed by 3 bases and 0 bases, with 12 bases remaining between them. CDR3 region: CASSQGTVDSNQPQHF. DNA of the CDR3: TGCGCCAGCAGCCAGGGGACGGTCGATAGCAATCAGCCCCAGCATTTT.

This chain links TRBV9 with TRBJ2-2; D unresolved. CDR3 length equals 14 residues. Germline V lookup: CDR1 SGDLS, CDR2 YYNGEE. With 4 bases removed from V and 4 bases from J, the gap between germline ends came to 11 bases. The CDR3 DNA sequence: TGTGCCAGCAGCCCCCCCCCGAGCACCGGGGAGCTGTTTTTT. Its protein product is CASSPPPSTGELFF.

V usage is TRBV6-5 and J usage is TRBJ2-1; tentative D call: TRBD2 (6 bases). This CDR3 is 14 amino acids long. The V gene lost 0 bases and the J gene lost 10 bases, with 13 bases spanning the gap. Germline V gene lookup returns CDR1 MNHEY and CDR2 SVGAGI. The CDR3 is CASSYSRTIREQFF. CDR3 sequence (DNA): TGTGCCAGCAGTTACTCGCGGACTATTAGAGAGCAGTTCTTC.

This clone has just a few counts. V is TRBV7-2 and J is TRBJ1-6; 7 bases are shared with TRBD1. The ends lost 5 bases at V and 7 bases at J; junction bases unmatched: 5. The CDR3 consists of 14 residues. Germline V gene lookup returns CDR1 SGHTA and CDR2 FQGNSA. The CDR3 nucleotides are TGTGCCAGCAGCACCGGGACAGCCAATTCACCCCTCCACTTT. Translated: CASSTGTANSPLHF.

CDR3 loop: CASSFSRDRPFF. In DNA form, the CDR3 reads TGTGCCAGCAGCTTTAGTAGGGACAGGCCCTTCTTC. V usage is TRBV5-6 and J usage is TRBJ2-1; 8 nucleotides line up with TRBD1. The CDR3 extends over 12 amino acids. Trimming at V came to 2 bases and at J to 16 bases, leaving 8 bases not matched to a gene. Germline loops: CDR1 SGHDT, CDR2 YYEEEE. The full variable domain, in which reference TRBV5-6 and TRBJ2-1 provide the parts outside the CDR3, is DAGVTQSPTHLIKTRGQQVTLRCSPKSGHDTVSWYQQALGQGPQFIFQYYEEEERQRGNFPDRFSGHQFPNYSSELNVNALLLGDSALYLCASSFSRDRPFFGPGTRLTVL.

The J gene is TRBJ1-1, the V gene TRBV7-8, with a weak D call TRBD1 (6 bases). Trimming left V 2 bases short and J 2 bases short, with 12 bases between. The V gene's germline CDR1 is SGHVS and CDR2 FQNEAQ. This CDR3 is built from 15 residues. CDR3 nucleotide sequence: TGTGCCAGCAGCTTAATCAGGACAGTAAACACTGAAGCTTTCTTT. Translating it yields CASSLIRTVNTEAFF.

This chain links TRBV7-6 with TRBJ2-7; 8 bases match TRBD2. CDR1 is SGHVS, CDR2 FNYEAQ, per germline. This CDR3 region has 15 residues. V was pared by 4 bases and J by 2 bases, with 7 bases of the junction left unmatched. As DNA, the CDR3 is TGTGCCAGCAGCTCCTCGGGCGGGGGGACCTACGAGCAGTACTTC. Protein sequence: CASSSSGGGTYEQYF.

The chain uses TRBV5-1 and TRBJ1-2; no reliable D call. This CDR3 is built from 13 residues. V was cut by 0 bases and J by 8 bases, with 11 bases left in between. CDR1 and CDR2 from the germline V gene are SGHRS and YFSETQ. The CDR3 DNA follows: TGCGCCAGCAGCTTGGCCTTCGAGTGGGGCTACACCTTC. As protein: CASSLAFEWGYTF.